The clone carrying this T cell receptor (beta chain) was observed a handful of times. This entry comes from a study of shared clonotypes between healthy human individuals. V was clipped by 0 bases and J by 4 bases, with 7 bases between them. This CDR3 is 12 amino acids long. Looked up from germline, CDR1 is GTSNPN and CDR2 is SVGIG (reference sequence). The protocol was immunoSEQ multiplex PCR, while the TCRdb copy is restricted to in-frame clones and leaves out a portion. The top ten clones hold about 13% of a sample with some 530,000 clones, 81% of them seen once. The unsorted samples took some 90 million PBMCs to get genomic DNA.

The chain combines TRBV30 with TRBJ2-7; D gene uncertain. Source material: PBMCs. The receptor was isolated from a woman aged 40 to 50 in good health. Some clones in this sample may be carry-over from other donors' samples. The CDR3 sequence is CAWSVVRYEQYF. The CDR3 coding sequence is TGTGCCTGGAGTGTAGTGAGGTACGAGCAGTACTTC.